Detailed here is one T cell receptor beta chain. The clone's antigen remains unknown. Per-base quality was not reported, and no clone a single base away is much larger than it. The trial excluded patients who had a history of autoimmune disease or were on systemic immunosuppression. Peripheral blood for TCR sequencing was drawn from every dose cohort at baseline, at cycle 4 day 1 and at cycle 7 day 1. Samples came from an open-label, multicenter, first-in-human phase I dose-escalation trial of ivuxolimab. Adults with locally advanced or metastatic head and neck squamous cell, hepatocellular, melanoma or renal cell carcinoma were enrolled in the trial. Before TCR sequencing, CD4+ T cells and CD8+ T cells were sorted from peripheral blood as separate populations. The CDR3 measures 14 amino acids from cysteine to phenylalanine. Only CDR3 DNA is held: 42 bases, read in frame from base 1. Trimming accounts for 4 bases at V and 2 bases at J, while the number of junction bases matched to no gene is 3. As encoded in the germline V gene, CDR1 is MNHNS while CDR2 is SASEGT.

Genomic DNA was isolated from the sorted cells so that the TCRbeta CDR3 region could be sequenced. The immunoSEQ Assay was used for sequencing of TCRbeta CDR3 regions. TCRdb obtained this table from immuneACCESS and retained in-frame rearrangements with V and J assigned. These tables miss some clones; where compared with another copy, unresolved V genes account for less than half of the shortfall, and the remainder is unexplained. The sample table lists just under 80,000 clones, just under 85% of them with a count of one. Roughly 25% of the sample is taken by the ten largest. This record comes from a study of OX40 agonist ivuxolimab in advanced cancers. Context from the whole study: Ivuxolimab was an agonistic, fully human IgG2 monoclonal antibody directed against OX40 (CD134), a costimulatory receptor. Intravenous ivuxolimab was administered to patients every 2 weeks at six dose levels: 0.01, 0.1, 0.3, 1.5, 3 and 10 mg/kg. Among the roughly 52 dose-escalation patients, about 20 had hepatocellular carcinoma, approximately 15 melanoma, 9 renal cell carcinoma and 9 head and neck cancer. The dose-escalation cohort was 80% to 90% male with a mean age of about 60 years, ranging from about 23 to 85. Prior anti-PD-1, anti-PD-L1 or anti-CTLA-4 therapy was permitted, and about two fifths of dose-escalation patients had received checkpoint inhibitors. Partial responses were achieved by three dose-escalation patients, of whom one had hepatocellular carcinoma and two had cutaneous melanoma. Peripheral TCRbeta sequencing was intended to test whether TCR sequence diversity was altered and clonal T-cell expansion was caused by ivuxolimab. The paper covers the monotherapy dose-escalation part of the phase I ivuxolimab trial, which included N of about 50 patients.

Broad study findings and their caveats: Low levels of normalized T-cell clonal expansion were also seen in some nonresponding patients. Which antigens the clonally expanded peripheral T cells were specific for was not determined. At doses of 0.1 to 3.0 mg/kg, clonal expansion of both CD4+ and CD8+ T cells in blood was seen between baseline and week 6. In the 0.1-3.0 mg/kg groups, partial responders had among the lowest normalized peripheral clonal expansion, particularly in CD8+ T cells. On average, CD8+ T cells showed more expanded clones than CD4+ T cells after ivuxolimab.

Source: CD4+ or CD8+ T cells sorted from blood, taken in a trial of the OX40 agonist ivuxolimab. The chain uses TRBV6-1 and TRBJ2-5, with 8 bases aligning to TRBD2. The receptor's source is an adult with an advanced solid tumor such as melanoma, head and neck, liver or kidney cancer. The sequence in DNA is TGTGCCAGCAGTGGATCTAGCGGGCAAGAGACCCAGTACTTC. Protein translation: CASSGSSGQETQYF.